The 31 T cell receptor beta chains below come from one sample, sequenced in a study of T cell repertoires in cytomegalovirus infection. Each CDR3 protein is one row after TCRdb ran MiXCR on the reads. The sample shows more than 400,000 distinct CDR3 sequences, around a quarter of them seen only once. The sample consisted of PBMCs. The receptor source for this set is a human donor in good health (CMV status not recorded). Some clones in this sample may be carry-over from other donors' samples.

The chain recombines TRBV15 with TRBJ2-5; 10 bases are shared with TRBD2. The germline V gene encodes CDR1 LNHNV and CDR2 YYDKDF (reference sequence). The ends lost 6 bases at V and 5 bases at J; junction bases unmatched: 9. CDR3 length: 15 residues. DNA for the CDR3: TGTGCCACCAGTCAAAGCGGGAGGGGTAGGGAGACCCAGTACTTC. Residues: CATSQSGRGRETQYF.

This clonotype was counted between two and nine times. The chain is built from TRBV7-2 and TRBJ2-1; D gene ambiguous. The CDR3 runs to 13 residues. Looked up from germline, CDR1 is SGHTA and CDR2 is FQGNSA. The germline V and J ends were trimmed by 5 bases and 5 bases, with 10 bases remaining between them. CDR3 coding DNA: TGTGCCAGCAGCATAGGGCGGCACAATGAGCAGTTCTTC. Translation gives CASSIGRHNEQFF.

The V gene is TRBV4-3, the J gene TRBJ1-1; possible D gene TRBD1, 6 bases. Trimming took 2 bases from V and 3 from J, leaving 7 bases between them. CDR3 length equals 13 residues. The germline V gene has CDR1 LGHNA and CDR2 YSLEER. CDR3: CASSQRTDTEAFF. The CDR3, as DNA: TGCGCCAGCAGCCAAAGGACAGACACTGAAGCTTTCTTT.

There are a few counts of this clonotype. V usage is TRBV27 and J usage is TRBJ1-5; D gene uncertain. The ends were cut back, 2 bases at V and 6 bases at J, with 14 bases in the middle. The CDR3 consists of 15 residues. Per the germline V gene, CDR1 is MNHEY and CDR2 is SMNVEV (reference sequence). This chain's CDR3 is CASSLRGSGSQPQHF. The CDR3 DNA sequence: TGTGCCAGCAGTTTACGCGGGTCTGGGAGTCAGCCCCAGCATTTT.

This clonotype was observed a handful of times. The V and J genes are TRBV23-1 and TRBJ2-1; TRBD2 matches 7 bases. TRBV23-1 is classed as an ORF, of uncertain function. V dropped 7 bases and J dropped 5; count of bases not matched to a gene: 11. CDR3 length equals 15 residues. CDR3 DNA sequence: TGCGCCAGCACCCGGGACGGGAGGTCGGACAATGAGCAGTTCTTC. Translated, it gives CASTRDGRSDNEQFF.

This clonotype was recorded at least ten times. The CDR3 region is CASSLGRTGRTMSSLRGKENEQFF. The CDR3 DNA follows: TGTGCCAGCAGCTTAGGACGGACAGGCCGTACAATGAGCAGTTTACGGGGCAAAGAAAATGAGCAGTTCTTC. The V and J genes are TRBV7-6 and TRBJ2-1; TRBD1 aligns across 7 bases. V shed 1 base, J shed 7 bases, and the junction held 34 bases outside the gene matches. The CDR3 loop spans 24 amino acids. The germline CDR1 and CDR2 sequences are SGHVS and FNYEAQ. Together with reference TRBV7-6 and TRBJ2-1, the CDR3 gives the full variable domain: GAGVSQSPRYKVTKRGQDVALRCDPISGHVSLYWYRQALGQGPEFLTYFNYEAQQDKSGLPNDRFSAERPEGSISTLTIQRTEQRDSAMYRCASSLGRTGRTMSSLRGKENEQFFGPGTRLTVL.

This clonotype was observed at least ten times. This rearrangement joins TRBV7-3 to TRBJ1-1; D not certain. The length of the CDR3 is 14 residues. Germline loops: CDR1 SGHTA, CDR2 FQGTGA. V was shortened by 0 bases and J by 1 base, with 6 bases between the two germline ends. The CDR3 is CASSLTNGNTEAFF. In nucleotides, the CDR3 is TGTGCCAGCAGCTTAACTAACGGGAACACTGAAGCTTTCTTT.

This clonotype was observed a single time. This sequence joins TRBV14 and TRBJ1-4; 7 bases align to TRBD1. This CDR3 contains 16 residues. J lost 0 bases, V lost 4 bases, and 5 bases had no gene match. Per the germline V gene, CDR1 is SGHDN and CDR2 is FVKESK. As DNA, the CDR3 is TGTGCCAGCAGCCGGGGACAGTTCGCAACTAATGAAAAACTGTTTTTT. Its translation is CASSRGQFATNEKLFF.

This clonotype was observed at least ten times. This chain uses TRBV6-1 with TRBJ2-3, with D possibly matching TRBD1 (6 bases). The CDR3 consists of 16 residues. Germline CDR1 and CDR2: MNHNS and SASEGT. V dropped 5 bases and J dropped 1 base, with 16 bases sitting between them. CDR3 sequence reads: CASSFDRDTRTDTQYF. The CDR3 DNA reads as TGTGCCAGCAGTTTTGACCGGGACACCCGCACAGATACGCAGTATTTT.

This clonotype has ten or more counts. The chain links TRBV7-2 to TRBJ1-1; 7 nucleotides align to TRBD1. Germline lookup yields CDR1 SGHTA and CDR2 FQGNSA. V shed 2 bases, J shed 0 bases, and the junction held 6 bases outside the gene matches. This CDR3 is 16 amino acids long. For the CDR3, the DNA is TGTGCCAGCAGCTTAATCCAGGGACAGTTGAACACTGAAGCTTTCTTT. Translated: CASSLIQGQLNTEAFF.

This clonotype was counted ten times or more. The chain is built from TRBV7-8 and TRBJ2-7; 7 bases fit TRBD2. CDR3 length: 16 residues. Trimming at V came to 2 bases and at J to 2 bases, leaving 9 bases not matched to a gene. Germline V gene sequence: CDR1 SGHVS, CDR2 FQNEAQ. The CDR3 spells CASSLMWRELPYEQYV. CDR3 DNA sequence: TGTGCCAGCAGCTTAATGTGGCGGGAGCTACCCTACGAGCAGTACGTC.

This clonotype was observed a handful of times. The genes are TRBV24-1 and TRBJ1-4, with 9 bases fitting TRBD1. After removal of 2 bases from V and 7 bases from J, the junction contained 4 bases not matched to a gene. Germline V gene lookup returns CDR1 KGHDR and CDR2 SFDVKD. There are 15 residues in the CDR3. The CDR3 reads CATSDSGTGSEKLFF. The CDR3 nucleotides read TGTGCCACCAGTGATTCCGGGACAGGGAGTGAAAAACTGTTTTTT.

A few counts support this clonotype. The chain combines TRBV7-6 with TRBJ2-3; no clear D. This CDR3 spans 13 amino acids. CDR1 and CDR2 from the germline V gene are SGHVS and FNYEAQ. V shed 7 bases and J shed 1 base, with 9 bases lying between them. DNA of the CDR3: TGTGCCAGCACCGCCTGGGGCACAGATACGCAGTATTTT. This sequence encodes CASTAWGTDTQYF.

This clonotype has a handful of counts. This chain uses TRBV12-3 or TRBV12-4 with TRBJ1-4; D not resolved. This CDR3 has 13 amino acids. Trimming took 6 bases from V and 5 from J, leaving 10 bases between them. DNA for the CDR3: TGTGCCAGCAGCCATTCCCGAAATGAAAAACTGTTTTTT. Amino acids: CASSHSRNEKLFF.

V is TRBV18 and J is TRBJ2-7; D gene ambiguous. CDR1 is KGHSH and CDR2 is LQKENI in the germline V gene. V gave up 2 bases and J gave up 6 bases, with 17 bases separating them. The CDR3 runs 15 residues. The CDR3 bases are TGTGCCAGCTCACCAAGTTTTGGACCGGGCTCCGAGCAGTACTTC. Its protein product is CASSPSFGPGSEQYF.

This clonotype was counted at least ten times. The chain combines TRBV7-2 with TRBJ1-2; possible D gene TRBD1, 5 bases. From germline, CDR1 is SGHTA and CDR2 FQGNSA. The CDR3 sequence is 15 residues long. The V end was cut by 1 base, the J end by 2 bases, with 11 bases between. CDR3 protein: CASSLGGGTNYGYTF. The CDR3 DNA reads TGTGCCAGCAGCTTAGGGGGGGGAACCAACTATGGCTACACCTTC.

This sequence joins TRBV11-2 and TRBJ1-5; 8 nucleotides match TRBD1. The V gene end was trimmed by 6 bases and the J gene end by 4 bases; junction bases not matched to a gene: 2. CDR3 length equals 13 residues. Germline values: CDR1 SGHAT, CDR2 FQNNGV. In DNA form, the CDR3 reads TGTGCCAGCAGTTGGGACAGGAATCAGCCCCAGCATTTT. Translated, it gives CASSWDRNQPQHF.

This clonotype came up many times. This sequence joins TRBV27 and TRBJ1-4; the match to TRBD1 covers 8 bases. Per germline, CDR1 MNHEY and CDR2 SMNVEV (reference sequence). Trimming removed 10 bases from V and 4 bases from J; junction bases left unmatched: 8. The CDR3 runs to 14 residues. The CDR3 here is CATPRDRFNEKLFF. The CDR3 nucleotides are TGTGCCACCCCGAGGGACAGGTTTAATGAAAAACTGTTTTTT.

The genes are TRBV7-8 and TRBJ2-2; a weak D match, TRBD1 (5 bases). The V and J ends lost 1 base and 1 base respectively, with 10 bases between them. Germline CDR1 SGHVS, CDR2 FQNEAQ. This CDR3 comprises 16 residues. CDR3 protein: CASSLVAGLNTGELFF. In DNA, the CDR3 is TGTGCCAGCAGCTTAGTCGCAGGGCTGAACACCGGGGAGCTGTTTTTT.

CDR3 sequence reads: CAIGVPALAGEWSYNEQFF. The CDR3 nucleotides are TGTGCCATCGGAGTGCCGGCCCTAGCGGGAGAGTGGAGCTACAATGAGCAGTTCTTC. The chain uses TRBV10-3 and TRBJ2-1; the match to TRBD2 covers 10 bases. The CDR3 is made up of 19 amino acids. Trimming at V came to 8 bases and at J to 3 bases, leaving 19 bases not matched to a gene. The germline gives CDR1 ENHRY, CDR2 SYGVKD.

V gene TRBV19 combines with J gene TRBJ1-2, with 7 bases lining up with TRBD1. The CDR3 spans 12 residues. Germline V lookup: CDR1 LNHDA, CDR2 SQIVND (reference sequence). CDR3 protein: CLSGGANYGYTF. The CDR3 nucleotides are TGTCTCTCAGGGGGAGCTAACTATGGCTACACCTTC. Variable domain in full (rest from reference TRBV19 and TRBJ1-2): DGGITQSPKYLFRKEGQNVTLSCEQNLNHDAMYWYRQDPGQGLRLIYYSQIVNDFQKGDIAEGYSVSREKKESFPLTVTSAQKNPTAFYLCLSGGANYGYTFGSGTRLTVV.

The V gene is TRBV29-1, the J gene TRBJ1-2; D call uncertain. Trimming took off 6 bases at V and 4 bases at J, with 12 bases between the two ends. CDR1 and CDR2 from the germline V gene are SQVTM and ANQGSEA. This CDR3 has 12 amino acids. As DNA, the CDR3 is TGCAGCGTGGGGAAGGGAGGCTATGGCTACACCTTC. As protein: CSVGKGGYGYTF. Looking up the rest from reference TRBV29-1 and TRBJ1-2 gives the full variable domain: SAVISQKPSRDICQRGTSLTIQCQVDSQVTMMFWYRQQPGQSLTLIATANQGSEATYESGFVIDKFPISRPNLTFSTLTVSNMSPEDSSIYLCSVGKGGYGYTFGSGTRLTVV.

This clonotype was recorded many times. The chain couples TRBV7-8 to TRBJ1-2; a weak D match, TRBD1 (5 bases). Trimming removed 2 bases at V and 3 bases at J, with 19 bases between. CDR1 is SGHVS, CDR2 FQNEAQ, per germline. This CDR3 region has 17 residues. The CDR3 region has the DNA TGTGCCAGCAGCTTAACGCCCATGGGAGGGGCGGACTATGGCTACACCTTC. It specifies CASSLTPMGGADYGYTF.

V is TRBV4-1 and J is TRBJ2-2, with 12 bases lining up with TRBD2. The CDR3 spans 18 residues. Looked up from germline, CDR1 is MGHRA and CDR2 is YSYEKL. V lost 4 bases to trimming and J lost 3 bases; unmatched junction nucleotides: 9. The CDR3 spells CASSRFRTSGIDTGELFF. The CDR3 coding sequence is TGCGCCAGCAGCCGCTTCAGGACTAGCGGGATAGACACCGGGGAGCTGTTTTTT.

V and J are TRBV6-2 or TRBV6-3 and TRBJ2-1; TRBD2 is a possible D gene (5 bases). The germline V gene encodes CDR1 MNHEY and CDR2 SVGEGT. Trimming removed 10 bases from V and 0 bases from J, with 13 bases in between. The CDR3 runs to 14 residues. CDR3 nucleotide sequence: TGTGCCACCCGGGGAGCCTTCTCCTACAATGAGCAGTTCTTC. It translates to CATRGAFSYNEQFF.

The chain uses TRBV7-2 and TRBJ1-6; D not certain. The CDR3 has 12 residues. The V gene lost 4 bases and the J gene lost 9 bases, with 7 bases spanning the gap. CDR1 and CDR2 (germline): SGHTA, FQGNSA. The CDR3 region is CASSSFLSPLHF. CDR3 sequence (DNA): TGTGCCAGCAGCTCCTTCCTTTCACCCCTCCACTTT.

The chain recombines TRBV10-3 with TRBJ2-7, with 13 nucleotides matching TRBD2. The CDR3 is 16 amino acids. Trimming took 6 bases from V and 0 from J; bases not matched to a gene: 5. CDR1 is ENHRY, CDR2 SYGVKD, per germline. DNA for the CDR3: TGTGCCATCAGCACCGGACTAGCGGGAGACTCCTACGAGCAGTACGTC. The encoded protein is CAISTGLAGDSYEQYV.

The chain recombines TRBV28 with TRBJ1-1; D not resolved. Trimming stripped 3 bases from V and 3 bases from J, with 32 bases between. This CDR3 comprises 21 residues. CDR1 is MDHEN and CDR2 is SYDVKM in the germline V gene. CDR3 coding DNA: TGTGCCAGCAGTTTGAGGAGGACTCGAGGGCCGGTATCGAGTGTGTACACTGAAGCTTTCTTT. This gives the protein CASSLRRTRGPVSSVYTEAFF.

This clonotype has just a few counts. The chain is built from TRBV24-1 and TRBJ2-3; 10 nucleotides line up with TRBD2. CDR1 KGHDR and CDR2 SFDVKD come from the germline V gene. The J segment lost 4 bases and the V segment lost 6 bases, leaving 6 bases of the junction unmatched. CDR3 length: 15 residues. CDR3 sequence: CATSPSGSFADTQYF. CDR3 sequence (DNA): TGTGCCACCAGTCCTAGCGGGAGTTTCGCAGATACGCAGTATTTT.

The rearrangement joins TRBV29-1 to TRBJ2-1, with 8 bases aligning to TRBD2. This CDR3 spans 12 amino acids. Germline V CDR1 and CDR2: SQVTM, ANQGSEA. The V gene end was trimmed by 2 bases and the J gene end by 9 bases; junction bases not matched to a gene: 3. The CDR3 region is CSVEREGGEQFF. CDR3 DNA: TGCAGCGTTGAACGGGAGGGGGGTGAGCAGTTCTTC.

This clonotype was found many times. The chain uses TRBV7-2 and TRBJ2-1, with 9 bases aligning to TRBD2. The CDR3 extends over 17 amino acids. Germline V gives CDR1 SGHTA, CDR2 FQGNSA. V trimming: 4 bases; J trimming: 6 bases; junction bases outside the gene matches: 13. The chain's CDR3 is CASSYTILAGRSNEQFF. The CDR3 DNA follows: TGTGCCAGCAGCTACACCATCCTAGCGGGACGTTCCAATGAGCAGTTCTTC.